Included here is one T cell receptor (beta chain) sequence, with context. This sample was included in a study of cytomegalovirus exposure and HLA in healthy donors. The V end was cut by 5 bases, the J end by 2 bases, with 10 bases between. CDR3 length: 15 amino acids. Germline assignment: CDR1 SGHTA and CDR2 FQGNSA. The PCR used 60 Vbeta and 13 Jbeta primers. Using immunoSEQ multiplex PCR, the repertoire was profiled, and TCRdb retains in-frame clones only, with some absent. The data hold about 99,000 clones, with 10% observed a single time. The rearrangement joins TRBV7-2 to TRBJ2-6; a weak D match, TRBD1 (6 bases). This receptor was identified in a man in his forties or fifties in good health and CMV-seropositive. The sample consisted of PBMCs. DNA for the CDR3: TGTGCCAGCAGCGTCCACAGGGCTGGGGCCAACGTCCTGACTTTC. This sequence encodes CASSVHRAGANVLTF.